Listed below are T cell receptor beta chains from one sample, sequenced in a study of blood T cell repertoires in COVID-19. Libraries were prepared by immunoSEQ multiplex PCR; TCRdb keeps only in-frame clonotypes and omits some of them. This table holds tens of thousands of clones, more than 70% found once. Sequenced: peripheral blood. The receptor set was obtained from a man in his sixties with active or convalescent COVID-19. The conserved cysteine and the conserved F or W are not part of the CDR3 here. A D gene is named only where the DNA matches it firmly.

>TRBV6-4|NA|TRBJ2-1
ASSDSPERSNEQF
>TRBV7-9|TRBD2|TRBJ2-5
ASSLDGGRAETQY
>TRBV12-3/TRBV12-4|NA|TRBJ1-4
ASRAGNMGKLF
>TRBV5-1|TRBD1|TRBJ2-3
ASSSGTGRTDTQY
>TRBV28|TRBD1|TRBJ2-3
ASSQYTGVADTQY
>TRBV18|NA|TRBJ1-4
ASSTGEKLF
>TRBV7-2|NA|TRBJ1-3
ASSLTVSGNTIY
>TRBV7-2|TRBD2|TRBJ2-1
ASQVAGVHEQF
>TRBV9|TRBD2|TRBJ2-2
ASSVVAGGPSHTGELF
>TRBV10-2|NA|TRBJ2-5
ASSKGRETQY
>TRBV5-1|NA|TRBJ1-5
ASSVTTGSNQPQH
>TRBV30|TRBD1|TRBJ2-3
AWSWDSSSTDTQY
>TRBV12-3/TRBV12-4|TRBD1|TRBJ2-5
ASKRQGETQY
>TRBV19|TRBD1|TRBJ2-2
ASSETGTALGELF
>TRBV7-2|TRBD2|TRBJ2-3
ATKRDWYTDTQY
>TRBV14|NA|TRBJ1-1
ASSLAQGWGTEAF